These T cell receptor beta chains were read from a single sample in a study of blood T cell repertoires in COVID-19. TCRdb's table, derived via immunoSEQ multiplex PCR, lists solely in-frame clones and lacks some. The sample contains some 370,000 clones, 80% to 90% of which appear only once. The sample consisted of peripheral blood. Receptors were obtained from a man aged 40-49 years with acute or convalescent COVID-19. Both conserved end residues are part of each CDR3. D genes are given only for firm matches. The size field is filled for only some rows; it gives once, few, many or a size class.

v_call	clone_size	j_call	d_call	cdr3_aa	cdr3_nt
TRBV28	.	TRBJ2-7	TRBD2	CATSSVEGGPSYEQYF	TGTGCCACCTCATCGGTAGAGGGAGGGCCCTCCTACGAGCAGTACTTC
TRBV4-3	.	TRBJ1-2	.	CASSHDRTAIWKGYTF	TGCGCCAGCAGCCATGATAGGACAGCTATATGGAAGGGCTACACCTTC
TRBV5-1	.	TRBJ2-2	.	CASSLALAGDTGELFF	TGCGCCAGCAGCTTGGCCTTGGCAGGGGACACCGGGGAGCTGTTTTTT
TRBV2	.	TRBJ1-2	.	CASREDSGGYTF	TGTGCCAGCAGGGAGGACAGTGGTGGCTACACCTTC
TRBV3-1/TRBV3-2	.	TRBJ1-2	TRBD1	CASNPGTGDYGYTF	TGTGCCAGCAACCCCGGGACAGGGGACTATGGCTACACCTTC
TRBV11-2	.	TRBJ2-5	TRBD1	CASRTGRGQEKKETQYF	TGTGCCAGCAGGACCGGGCGGGGACAGGAAAAGAAAGAGACCCAGTACTTC
TRBV19	.	TRBJ2-7	TRBD1	CASSIVDTGASEQYF	TGTGCCAGTAGTATAGTGGATACAGGGGCGTCCGAGCAGTACTTC
TRBV28	once	TRBJ2-2	TRBD1	CASRKQGAGGELFF	TGTGCCAGCAGGAAACAGGGGGCTGGCGGGGAGCTGTTTTTT
TRBV6-5	.	TRBJ2-1	.	CASSYRGAQDNEQFF	TGTGCCAGCAGTTACCGGGGGGCTCAGGACAATGAGCAGTTCTTC
TRBV27	.	TRBJ1-1	.	CASSLLQGWHTEAFF	TGTGCCAGCAGTTTATTGCAGGGATGGCACACTGAAGCTTTCTTT
TRBV7-9	.	TRBJ1-2	TRBD1	CASSFEGQTYTF	TGTGCCAGCAGCTTTGAGGGACAGACCTACACCTTC
TRBV4-2	.	TRBJ1-5	.	CASSPRGHKDQPQHF	TGTGCCAGCAGCCCCCGGGGACACAAGGATCAGCCCCAGCATTTT
TRBV5-6	.	TRBJ1-2	.	CASSLAGSVLYGYTF	TGTGCCAGCAGCTTGGCCGGCAGCGTTCTTTATGGCTACACCTTC
TRBV2	.	TRBJ2-1	TRBD2	CASELGGRVVSEQFF	TGTGCCAGCGAACTGGGGGGGAGAGTTGTTAGTGAGCAGTTCTTC
TRBV18	.	TRBJ1-5	.	CASSPPGGKNQPQHF	TGTGCCAGCTCACCACCGGGAGGGAAAAATCAGCCCCAGCATTTT
TRBV28	.	TRBJ2-7	.	CASSLGTTYEQYF	TGTGCCAGCAGTTTGGGCACCACCTACGAGCAGTACTTC
TRBV28	.	TRBJ2-7	.	CASSIIGQGVDEQYF	TGTGCCAGCAGTATTATAGGGCAGGGCGTCGACGAGCAGTACTTC
TRBV4-2	.	TRBJ1-2	.	CASSQAAGTVWGGYTF	TGTGCCAGCAGCCAAGCCGCGGGAACGGTCTGGGGTGGCTACACCTTC
TRBV4-1	.	TRBJ1-2	TRBD1	CASSQDLVGTDSYGYTF	TGCGCCAGCAGCCAAGATTTGGTCGGGACAGACTCCTATGGCTACACCTTC
TRBV9	.	TRBJ2-2	.	CASSVTAEGTGELFF	TGTGCCAGCAGCGTAACTGCCGAGGGCACCGGGGAGCTGTTTTTT
TRBV10-3	.	TRBJ2-3	TRBD2	CAISERGGPDTQYF	TGTGCCATCAGTGAACGGGGGGGCCCAGATACGCAGTATTTT
TRBV6-2/TRBV6-3	.	TRBJ2-7	TRBD2	CASSYVAGLAGKLSYEQYF	TGTGCCAGCAGTTACGTAGCGGGACTAGCGGGGAAGCTATCCTACGAGCAGTACTTC
TRBV4-1	.	TRBJ2-3	TRBD2	CASSQEWEREVPDTQYF	TGCGCCAGCAGCCAAGAGTGGGAGCGGGAGGTTCCAGATACGCAGTATTTT
TRBV6-1	.	TRBJ1-4	.	CASSDGRGWREKLFF	TGTGCCAGCAGTGATGGTAGGGGGTGGCGGGAAAAACTGTTTTTT
TRBV5-5	.	TRBJ1-5	.	CASSLENRARSNQPQHF	TGTGCCAGCAGCCTCGAGAACAGGGCCCGTAGCAATCAGCCCCAGCATTTT
TRBV5-1	.	TRBJ2-5	TRBD2	CASSSGLVQETQYF	TGCGCCAGCAGCTCTGGACTAGTGCAAGAGACCCAGTACTTC
TRBV2	.	TRBJ1-3	.	CASRRLSGNTIYF	TGTGCCAGCCGCAGACTCTCTGGAAACACCATATATTTT
TRBV19	once	TRBJ1-6	TRBD1	CASSLQGANSPLHF	TGTGCCAGTAGTTTACAGGGGGCAAATTCACCCCTCCACTTT
TRBV6-5	.	TRBJ1-1	.	CASSYAYGTEAFF	TGTGCCAGCAGTTACGCCTATGGCACTGAAGCTTTCTTT
TRBV5-4	.	TRBJ2-1	TRBD1	CASSSRKQGRSMGEQFF	TGTGCCAGCAGCTCAAGAAAACAGGGGCGCTCTATGGGTGAGCAGTTCTTC
TRBV6-6	.	TRBJ2-7	TRBD2	CASSYSGGRGEQYF	TGTGCCAGCAGTTACTCCGGGGGGAGAGGCGAGCAGTACTTC
TRBV28	.	TRBJ1-1	TRBD1	CASSGQGARFAFF	TGTGCCAGCTCGGGACAGGGGGCGAGGTTCGCTTTCTTT
TRBV24-1	.	TRBJ2-1	.	CATSDLYRFYNEQFF	TGTGCCACCAGTGATTTGTACAGATTCTACAATGAGCAGTTCTTC
TRBV28	.	TRBJ1-4	TRBD1	CASSVYGTGHEKLFF	TGTGCCAGCAGCGTATACGGGACAGGGCATGAAAAACTGTTTTTT
TRBV5-5	.	TRBJ2-7	TRBD2	CASSFTGTSLEQYF	TGTGCCAGCAGCTTCACCGGGACTAGTCTCGAGCAGTACTTC
TRBV7-9	.	TRBJ2-5	TRBD1	CASSPGTVNYQETQYF	TGTGCCAGCAGCCCAGGGACAGTAAATTACCAAGAGACCCAGTACTTC
TRBV12-3/TRBV12-4	.	TRBJ2-3	.	CASIRSTDTQYF	TGTGCCAGCATCCGGAGCACAGATACGCAGTATTTT